This TCR beta chain emerged from a study of OX40 agonist ivuxolimab in advanced cancers. On the study more broadly: The study gave patients intravenous ivuxolimab at 0.01 to 10 mg/kg every 2 weeks. Partial responses were achieved by three patients: one hepatocellular carcinoma, two cutaneous melanoma. The study, taken as a whole, reports: Low normalized clonal expansion also occurred in some nonresponding patients. CD8+ T cells showed, on average, more clonal expansion than CD4+ cells.

TCRdb's copy holds only in-frame clones and misses some; the assay was immunoSEQ multiplex PCR. The sample shows 65,000 to 95,000 clones, about 91% of them seen only once. This clone was counted only a few times. Its specificity is unknown. Germline lookup yields CDR1 SGHNT and CDR2 YYREEE (reference sequence). V was clipped by 0 bases and J by 8 bases, with 20 bases between them. CDR3 size: 16 residues. The material sequenced was CD4+ or CD8+ T cells sorted from blood, taken in a trial of the OX40 agonist ivuxolimab. V is TRBV5-4 and J is TRBJ1-2; D not resolved. The clonotype comes from an adult with an advanced solid tumor such as melanoma, head and neck, liver or kidney cancer. The CDR3 here is CASSLGGADRPDGYTF. For the CDR3, the DNA is TGTGCCAGCAGCTTGGGCGGCGCTGATCGCCCCGACGGCTACACCTTC. Combining the CDR3 with reference TRBV5-4 and TRBJ1-2 gives the whole variable domain ETGVTQSPTHLIKTRGQQVTLRCSSQSGHNTVSWYQQALGQGPQFIFQYYREEENGRGNFPPRFSGLQFPNYSSELNVNALELDDSALYLCASSLGGADRPDGYTFGSGTRLTVV.